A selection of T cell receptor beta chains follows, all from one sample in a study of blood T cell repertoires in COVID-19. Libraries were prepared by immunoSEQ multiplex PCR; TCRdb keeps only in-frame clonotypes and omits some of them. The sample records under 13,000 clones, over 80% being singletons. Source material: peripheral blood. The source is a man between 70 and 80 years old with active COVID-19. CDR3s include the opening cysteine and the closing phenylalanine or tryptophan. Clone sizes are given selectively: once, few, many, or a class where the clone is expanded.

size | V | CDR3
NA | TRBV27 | CASSLSPPTGVNQPQHF
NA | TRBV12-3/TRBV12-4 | CASSPGVEQFF
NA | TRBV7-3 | CASSLLGGGSSPLHF
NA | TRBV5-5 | CASSLGRDRERNTIYF
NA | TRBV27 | CASRPGTATFNYGYTF
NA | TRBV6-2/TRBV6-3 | CASSYLEGWSTDTQYF
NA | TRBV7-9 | CASSLGGVQETQYF
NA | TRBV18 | CASSPTQAQGSSPLHF
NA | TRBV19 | CASSIVGTGVLSGANVLTF
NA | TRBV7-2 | CASSTQGRETQYF
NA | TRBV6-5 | CASTAREWEDF
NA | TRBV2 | CASSPPTGLNGYTF
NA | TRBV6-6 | CASRARPSSYNEQFF
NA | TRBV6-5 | CASSYSSGINNSPLHF
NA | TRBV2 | CASRGGESSYNEQFF
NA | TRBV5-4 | CASKLIRQIIDGYTF
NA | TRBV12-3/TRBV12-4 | CASSPDRFYGYTF
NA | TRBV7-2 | CASSPSGGWTKNIQYF
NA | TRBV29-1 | CSVIYTGGRNIQYF
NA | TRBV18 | CASSPTGGLYRETQYF
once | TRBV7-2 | CASSPGTGRGEQFF
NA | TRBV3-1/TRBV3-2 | CASSQDTVSSGNTIYF
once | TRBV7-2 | CASRGRTSTDTQYF
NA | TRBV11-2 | CASSPSGQNYGYTF
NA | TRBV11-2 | CASTLTSVGTETQYF
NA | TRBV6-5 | CASKSRTGIQEQYF
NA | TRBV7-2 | CASSSAGTGNIQYF
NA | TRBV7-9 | CASSSTVAYEQYF
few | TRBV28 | CASSWGRGMGTQYF
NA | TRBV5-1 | CASSLGHRNTGELFF
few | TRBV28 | CASSLAGLNQPQHF
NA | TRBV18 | CASSRGDDEKLFF
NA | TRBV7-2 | CASSFSLAALGEQFF
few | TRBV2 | CASSEPSGSFNSPLHF
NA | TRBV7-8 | CASSAQGQSTYEQYF
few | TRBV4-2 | CASSQDPAGGAGEQYF
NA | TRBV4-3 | CASSQERGSGYNSPLHF
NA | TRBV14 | CASSLQGYTEAFF
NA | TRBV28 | CASSSGTSGGAGFAQYF
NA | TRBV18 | CASSPPGGQGVEQYF
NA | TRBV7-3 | CASSSGYGTDTQYF
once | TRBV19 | CASSRGSSGNTIYF
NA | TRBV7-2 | CASRAGATDTQYF
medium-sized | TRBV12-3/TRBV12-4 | CASSQWQVAFF
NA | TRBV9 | CASSAGVEYEQYF
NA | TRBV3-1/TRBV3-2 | CASSQDRHQPQHF
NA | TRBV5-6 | CASSQMSAGGLWNEQFF
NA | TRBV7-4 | CASSLAQGNEQFF
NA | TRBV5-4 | CASSATGSPLRNSPLHF
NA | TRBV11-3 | CASSLGISTSSYNEQFF
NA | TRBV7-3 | CASSFGGDNEQFF
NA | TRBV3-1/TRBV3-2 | CASSQAGALGAVKLFF